The 26 T cell receptor beta chains given below trace back to one sample, sequenced in a study of blood T cell repertoires in COVID-19. Assay used: immunoSEQ multiplex PCR; TCRdb lists only in-frame clones, some missing. The profile shows 50,000 to 65,000 clones, around 90% of them singletons. Sequencing was performed on peripheral blood. These receptors all stem from a human donor in a cohort sampled during active COVID-19.

This rearrangement joins TRBV6-5 to TRBJ1-2; weak D call: TRBD1 (6 bases). The length of the CDR3 is 14 residues. Germline-derived CDR1 and CDR2 are MNHEY and SVGAGI. Trimming took off 5 bases at V and 3 bases at J, with 13 bases between the two ends. CDR3 in amino acids: CASSLTGSDYGYTF. CDR3 sequence (DNA): TGTGCCAGCAGTCTGACAGGTTCAGACTATGGCTACACCTTC.

The gene calls are TRBV9 and TRBJ2-5; D gene uncertain. V shed 1 base and J shed 7 bases, with 11 bases lying between them. The CDR3 loop spans 13 amino acids. Germline V gene sequence: CDR1 SGDLS, CDR2 YYNGEE. Here the CDR3 DNA reads TGTGCCAGCAGCGTATCAGACACCGGGACCCAGTACTTC. Translation gives CASSVSDTGTQYF.

The V call is TRBV7-3, the J call TRBJ2-1, with 8 nucleotides matching TRBD2. Trimming at V came to 2 bases and at J to 2 bases, leaving 5 bases not matched to a gene. Germline values: CDR1 SGHTA, CDR2 FQGTGA. The CDR3 length is 16 residues. As DNA, the CDR3 is TGTGCCAGCAGCTTACGCGGGGGGCTAACCTACAATGAGCAGTTCTTC. This encodes CASSLRGGLTYNEQFF.

This clone was picked up one time. V usage is TRBV6-6 and J usage is TRBJ2-3, with 11 bases lining up with TRBD2. Germline V gene data show CDR1 as MNHNY and CDR2 as SVGAGI (reference sequence). CDR3 length equals 15 residues. V trimming: 7 bases; J trimming: 9 bases; junction bases outside the gene matches: 12. CDR3 in DNA: TGTGCCAGCAACGTATTAGCGGGAGGGCCGGGGACGCAGTATTTT. Amino acid sequence: CASNVLAGGPGTQYF.

The chain is built from TRBV14 and TRBJ1-4; D unclear. This CDR3 contains 15 residues. V was shortened by 3 bases and J by 0 bases, with 8 bases between the two germline ends. Per germline, CDR1 SGHDN and CDR2 FVKESK. CDR3 DNA: TGTGCCAGCAGCCACACGGGATCAACTAATGAAAAACTGTTTTTT. This gives the protein CASSHTGSTNEKLFF.

This clone was detected once. The chain has TRBV28 and TRBJ1-2; perhaps TRBD1 as D (5 bases). The length of the CDR3 is 16 residues. CDR1 is MDHEN, CDR2 SYDVKM, per germline. Between the trimmed V and J ends, which lost 2 bases and 4 bases, there was a span of 17 bases. The CDR3 is CASSLGGGGNLYGYTF. In nucleotides, the CDR3 is TGTGCCAGCAGTTTAGGTGGGGGAGGGAACCTCTATGGCTACACCTTC.

The rearrangement links TRBV7-2 to TRBJ1-2, with unresolved D. Trimming shortened V by 4 bases and J by 12 bases, and 12 bases separated the two germline ends. From germline, CDR1 is SGHTA and CDR2 FQGNSA. The CDR3 is 11 amino acids. CDR3 protein: CASSSLNGHTF. DNA for the CDR3: TGTGCCAGCAGCTCGCTGAATGGGCACACCTTC.

In regard to this clone: One junction end does not reproduce the germline sequence, and a read error may be involved. This chain links TRBV18 with TRBJ2-5, with 11 bases matching TRBD1. Germline loops: CDR1 KGHSH, CDR2 LQKENI. The CDR3 sequence is 16 residues long. CDR3 nucleotide sequence: TGTGCCGGCTCAACAGGGACAGGGGGTGGTCGAGAGACCCAGTACTTC. Residues: CAGSTGTGGGRETQYF.

J is TRBJ1-5 and V is TRBV28; 7 positions agree with TRBD1. Germline V gene sequence: CDR1 MDHEN, CDR2 SYDVKM. V dropped 7 bases and J dropped 9; count of bases not matched to a gene: 9. This CDR3 spans 13 amino acids. The CDR3: CASTYQGVRPQHF. The CDR3 DNA reads TGTGCCAGCACCTACCAGGGGGTTCGGCCCCAGCATTTT.

This chain connects TRBV14 to TRBJ2-3, with 9 bases matching TRBD2. The V gene end was trimmed by 2 bases and the J gene end by 0 bases; junction bases not matched to a gene: 9. The germline gives CDR1 SGHDN, CDR2 FVKESK. The CDR3 runs 18 residues. CDR3 protein: CASSQRYSTSGSTDTQYF. For the CDR3, the DNA is TGTGCCAGCAGCCAACGGTATTCCACTAGCGGGAGCACAGATACGCAGTATTTT.

This chain joins TRBV27 and TRBJ2-4; TRBD2 matches 7 bases. After removal of 3 bases from V and 7 bases from J, the junction contained 9 bases not matched to a gene. Per germline, CDR1 MNHEY and CDR2 SMNVEV (reference sequence). This CDR3 is built from 15 residues. The CDR3 loop reads CASSFGSGGGNIQYF. CDR3 bases: TGTGCCAGCAGTTTTGGGAGCGGCGGGGGTAACATTCAGTACTTC.

V usage is TRBV14 and J usage is TRBJ2-3, with 10 bases that match TRBD1. The germline V gene encodes CDR1 SGHDN and CDR2 FVKESK. Germline trimming cut 8 bases from V and 4 bases from J; bases unmatched to any gene: 3. This CDR3 is built from 13 residues. The CDR3 nucleotides read TGTGCCAGCCGGGACAGGGGATCAGATACGCAGTATTTT. It encodes CASRDRGSDTQYF.

CDR3: CASASTGEKETQYF. The CDR3 nucleotides read TGTGCCAGCGCCTCGACCGGGGAAAAAGAGACCCAGTACTTC. V and J are TRBV11-3 and TRBJ2-5; a possible D gene is TRBD2 (5 bases). Germline V lookup: CDR1 SGHNT, CDR2 YENEEA. Trimming left V 8 bases short and J 3 bases short, with 16 bases between. The CDR3 spans 14 residues.

The V and J genes are TRBV6-6 and TRBJ2-3; the match to TRBD2 covers 8 bases. Trimming at V came to 4 bases and at J to 3 bases, leaving 6 bases not matched to a gene. This CDR3 is built from 15 residues. The germline V gene encodes CDR1 MNHNY and CDR2 SVGAGI (reference sequence). The CDR3 DNA reads as TGTGCCAGCAGTTCGTCGGGGGGGCCGACAGATACGCAGTATTTT. Its protein product is CASSSSGGPTDTQYF.

The chain employs TRBV7-9 and TRBJ1-2; 9 bases match TRBD1. Germline V CDR1 and CDR2: SEHNR, FQNEAQ (reference sequence). CDR3 length: 14 residues. V was clipped by 5 bases and J by 7 bases; unmatched bases: 8. The CDR3: CASSTGTGYGGYTF. CDR3 nucleotide sequence: TGTGCCAGCAGCACAGGGACAGGGTACGGTGGCTACACCTTC.

There are a few counts of this clone. The chain employs TRBV20-1 and TRBJ2-6; TRBD2 aligns across 9 bases. Trimming removed 3 bases from V and 0 bases from J; junction bases left unmatched: 6. CDR3 length: 17 amino acids. Germline CDR1 and CDR2: DFQATT and SNEGSKA (reference sequence). The CDR3 bases are TGCAGTGCTAGTGGGACTAGCCCTTTCTCTGGGGCCAACGTCCTGACTTTC. Translation: CSASGTSPFSGANVLTF.

J is TRBJ2-7 and V is TRBV18; 14 positions match TRBD2. CDR1 is KGHSH, CDR2 LQKENI, per germline. There are 15 residues in the CDR3. Trimming at V came to 4 bases and at J to 3 bases, leaving 2 bases not matched to a gene. CDR3 residues: CASSRTSGRLYEQYF. The DNA for the CDR3 is TGTGCCAGCTCACGGACTAGCGGGAGGCTCTACGAGCAGTACTTC.

The V gene is TRBV7-7, the J gene TRBJ1-4; perhaps TRBD1 as D (6 bases). This CDR3 region has 12 residues. Germline lookup yields CDR1 SSHAT and CDR2 FNYEAQ (reference sequence). CDR3 sequence (DNA): TGTACCTTCCGGACAGTATATGAAAAACTGTTTTTT. Protein sequence: CTFRTVYEKLFF.

In its sample, this clone is medium-sized. The V and J genes are TRBV28 and TRBJ2-7, with 10 bases that match TRBD1. This CDR3 contains 15 residues. Germline CDR1 is MDHEN and CDR2 is SYDVKM. V dropped 4 bases and J dropped 0; count of bases not matched to a gene: 3. Here the CDR3 reads CASSSGQGDSYEQYF. The CDR3 nucleotides are TGTGCCAGCAGTTCCGGACAGGGGGACTCCTACGAGCAGTACTTC.

This clone was observed a single time. The chain carries TRBV6-5 and TRBJ1-6; tentatively, D is TRBD1 (6 bases). The V gene lost 6 bases and the J gene lost 5 bases, with 11 bases spanning the gap. CDR1 MNHEY and CDR2 SVGAGI come from the germline V gene. This CDR3 spans 14 amino acids. DNA for the CDR3: TGTGCCAGCAGGCGACAGGCCGATAATTCACCCCTCCACTTT. Translated: CASRRQADNSPLHF.

The rearrangement links TRBV11-2 to TRBJ2-7; TRBD1 matches 9 bases. With 7 bases clipped from V and 5 bases from J, the junction kept 9 bases outside the gene matches. The CDR3 consists of 14 residues. CDR1 and CDR2 (germline): SGHAT, FQNNGV. CDR3 coding DNA: TGTGCCAGCAACTTCCGGGACAGGGCCCACGAGCAGTACTTC. Protein product: CASNFRDRAHEQYF. The whole variable domain, filled in from reference TRBV11-2 and TRBJ2-7, reads EAGVAQSPRYKIIEKRQSVAFWCNPISGHATLYWYQQILGQGPKLLIQFQNNGVVDDSQLPKDRFSAERLKGVDSTLKIQPAKLEDSAVYLCASNFRDRAHEQYFGPGTRLTVT.

CDR3 nucleotides: TGTGCCAGCAGCAGGGGACAGGGAGAGACCCAGTACTTC. Translated: CASSRGQGETQYF. The chain combines TRBV12-3 or TRBV12-4 with TRBJ2-5, with TRBD1 matching over 9 bases. V was clipped by 6 bases and J by 4 bases; unmatched bases: 3. CDR3 length: 13 residues.

V is TRBV13 and J is TRBJ2-3, with D perhaps TRBD2 (5 bases). The V end was cut by 5 bases, the J end by 9 bases, with 15 bases between. This CDR3 is built from 13 residues. Germline V gene data show CDR1 as PRHDT and CDR2 as FYEKMQ (reference sequence). CDR3 coding DNA: TGTGCCAGCAGCGATGTGCTGGGCGGGACGCAGTATTTT. Protein: CASSDVLGGTQYF.

The chain links TRBV21-1 to TRBJ2-7; the D segment call TRBD2 is taken from the table without a DNA check. TRBV21-1 is flagged as a pseudogene. CDR3 length: 20 residues. Here the CDR3 DNA reads TGTGCCAGCTCCCCTCGAGGGAAGGGAGGGCGCCTCTCTCGGTCTTACGAGCAGTACTTC. This encodes CASSPRGKGGRLSRSYEQYF.

The genes are TRBV5-1 and TRBJ2-3; TRBD2 agrees at 15 bases. The CDR3 has 15 amino acids. CDR1 is SGHRS and CDR2 is YFSETQ in the germline V gene. Trimming at V came to 4 bases and at J to 4 bases, leaving 1 base not matched to a gene. Written as DNA, the CDR3 is TGCGCCAGCAGCCGGACTAGCGGGAGGGCAGATACGCAGTATTTT. Translation: CASSRTSGRADTQYF.

This clone was counted a single time. For the CDR3, the DNA is TGTGCCAGCAGCCAAGGGACAGGCTATGGCTACACCTTC. Translating gives CASSQGTGYGYTF. This chain joins TRBV7-3 and TRBJ1-2; 8 bases align to TRBD1. This CDR3 comprises 13 residues. The ends lost 5 bases at V and 4 bases at J; junction bases unmatched: 3. Germline V lookup: CDR1 SGHTA, CDR2 FQGTGA.